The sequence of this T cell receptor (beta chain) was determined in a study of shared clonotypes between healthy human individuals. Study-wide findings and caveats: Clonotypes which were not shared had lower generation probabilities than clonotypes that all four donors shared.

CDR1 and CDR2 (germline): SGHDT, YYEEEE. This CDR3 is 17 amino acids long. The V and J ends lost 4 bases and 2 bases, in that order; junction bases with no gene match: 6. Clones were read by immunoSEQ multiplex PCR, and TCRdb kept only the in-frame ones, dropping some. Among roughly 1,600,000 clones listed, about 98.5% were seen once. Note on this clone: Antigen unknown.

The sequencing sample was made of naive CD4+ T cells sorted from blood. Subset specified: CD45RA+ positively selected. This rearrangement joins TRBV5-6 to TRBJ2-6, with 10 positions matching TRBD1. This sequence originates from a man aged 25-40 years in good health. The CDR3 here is CASSPRQGAPGANVLTF. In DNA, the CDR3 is TGTGCCAGCAGCCCGAGACAGGGGGCGCCTGGGGCCAACGTCCTGACTTTC.